The clone carrying this T cell receptor (beta chain) was picked up many times. Its antigen is not known. This sample stems from a study of T cells after yellow fever vaccination. About the study: With SMART-Seq v4 Ultra Low Input, the fractions containing low cell numbers were prepared.

General study results and limits: FACS-sorted repertoires might harbor abundant contaminating clonotypes from the bulk population. Subsequent booster samples again held most clones from primary vaccination (roughly 96% CD4, roughly 90% CD8).

This CDR3 region has 14 residues. Trimming left V 0 bases short and J 5 bases short, with 10 bases between. The germline gives CDR1 LNHNV, CDR2 YYDKDF (reference sequence). The TCR cDNA carried a universal primer site and UMIs from 5'RACE template switching. TCRdb passed the 5' RACE reads through MiXCR, listing each CDR3 protein once. Among approximately 330,000 distinct CDR3 sequences, about an eighth were seen once, and the ten largest hold 2.5% to 4%. The J gene is TRBJ2-5, the V gene TRBV15, with a tentative D call TRBD2 (5 bases). Source: CD4+ T cells sorted from PBMCs, taken 15 days after the yellow fever booster vaccination. The sequence was obtained from a man between 18 and 29 years old who received the YFV17D yellow fever vaccine. The CDR3 DNA reads TGTGCCACCAGCAGAGATCCGGGAAGGGAGACCCAGTACTTC. This sequence encodes CATSRDPGRETQYF. Variable domain in full (rest from reference TRBV15 and TRBJ2-5): DAMVIQNPRYQVTQFGKPVTLSCSQTLNHNVMYWYQQKSSQAPKLLFHYYDKDFNNEADTPDNFQSRRPNTSFCFLDIRSPGLGDTAMYLCATSRDPGRETQYFGPGTRLLVL.